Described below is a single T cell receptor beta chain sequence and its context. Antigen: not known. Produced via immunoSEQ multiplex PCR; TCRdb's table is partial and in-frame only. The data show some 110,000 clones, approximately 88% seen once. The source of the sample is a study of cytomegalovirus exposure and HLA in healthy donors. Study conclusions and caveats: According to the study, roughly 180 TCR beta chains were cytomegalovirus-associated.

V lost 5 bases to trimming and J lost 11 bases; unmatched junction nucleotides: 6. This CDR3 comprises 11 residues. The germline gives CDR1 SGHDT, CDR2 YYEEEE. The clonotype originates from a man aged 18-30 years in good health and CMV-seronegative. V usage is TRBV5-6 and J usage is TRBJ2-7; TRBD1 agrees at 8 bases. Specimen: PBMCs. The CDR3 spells CASSSPGQEYF. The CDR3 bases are TGTGCCAGCAGTTCTCCGGGACAGGAGTACTTC. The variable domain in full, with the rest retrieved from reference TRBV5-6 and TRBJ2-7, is DAGVTQSPTHLIKTRGQQVTLRCSPKSGHDTVSWYQQALGQGPQFIFQYYEEEERQRGNFPDRFSGHQFPNYSSELNVNALLLGDSALYLCASSSPGQEYFGPGTRLTVT.